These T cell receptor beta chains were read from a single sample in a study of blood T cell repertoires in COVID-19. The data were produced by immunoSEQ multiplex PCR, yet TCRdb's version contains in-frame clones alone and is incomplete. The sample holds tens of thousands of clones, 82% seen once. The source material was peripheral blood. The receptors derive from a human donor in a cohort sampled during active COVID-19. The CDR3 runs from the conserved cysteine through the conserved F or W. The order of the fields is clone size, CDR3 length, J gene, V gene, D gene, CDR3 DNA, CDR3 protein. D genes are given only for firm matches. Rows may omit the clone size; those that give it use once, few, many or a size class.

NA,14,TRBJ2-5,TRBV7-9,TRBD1,TGTGCCAGCAGCCGGACAGGGGGGGAAGAGACCCAGTACTTC,CASSRTGGEETQYF
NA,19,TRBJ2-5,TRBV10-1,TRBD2,TGCGCCAGCAGTGAGGGTTCACAGCCCCGGTCTAGCGGTCCGGAGACCCAGTACTTC,CASSEGSQPRSSGPETQYF
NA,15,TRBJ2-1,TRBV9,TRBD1,TGTGCCAGCAGCGCAACAGGGGGCTGGAGCAATGAGCAGTTCTTC,CASSATGGWSNEQFF
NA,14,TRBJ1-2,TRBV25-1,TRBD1,TGTGCCAGCAGTGGACAGGGGGAGGGGTATGGCTACACCTTC,CASSGQGEGYGYTF
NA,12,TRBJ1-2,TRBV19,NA,TGTGCCAGTAGTATCGGACAATATGGCTACACCTTC,CASSIGQYGYTF
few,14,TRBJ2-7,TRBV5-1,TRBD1,TGCGCCAGCAGCTTGGGGACGACAGGGGCCGAGCAGTACTTC,CASSLGTTGAEQYF
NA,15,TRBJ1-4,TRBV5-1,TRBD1,TGCGCCTGCTCCCCAGGGGGTGCAACTAATGAAAAACTGTTTTTT,CACSPGGATNEKLFF
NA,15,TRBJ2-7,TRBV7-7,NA,TGTGCTAGCAGCTTTCGGGACACACCAACCTACGAGCAGTACTTC,CASSFRDTPTYEQYF
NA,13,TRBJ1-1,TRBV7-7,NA,TGTGCTAGCATATTTAGGGGGTTCACTGAAGCTTTCTTT,CASIFRGFTEAFF
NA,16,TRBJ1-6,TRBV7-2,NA,TGTGCCAGCAGCCGGGGTGAAGGGTCGGGTAATTCACCCCTCCACTTT,CASSRGEGSGNSPLHF
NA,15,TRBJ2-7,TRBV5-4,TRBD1,TGTGCCAGCAGCACTATCGGGACAGGGGGCGACGAGCAGTACTTC,CASSTIGTGGDEQYF
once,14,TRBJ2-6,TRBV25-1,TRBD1,TGTGCCGGGGACAGGAGGCCCGGGGCCAACGTCCTGACTTTC,CAGDRRPGANVLTF
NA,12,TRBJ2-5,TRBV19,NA,TGTGCCAGTAGGGGGGGGCTGGAGACCCAGTACTTC,CASRGGLETQYF
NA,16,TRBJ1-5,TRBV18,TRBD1,TGTGCCAGCTCACAACGGACAGGGGCGGGCAATCAGCCCCAGCATTTT,CASSQRTGAGNQPQHF
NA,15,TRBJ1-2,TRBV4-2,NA,TGTGCCAGCACCCAAGGAGGGCTCGAGAACTATGGCTACACCTTC,CASTQGGLENYGYTF
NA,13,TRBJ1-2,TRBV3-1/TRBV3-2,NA,TGTGCCAGCAGCCAATCGAGGGTGCGAGGCTACACCTTC,CASSQSRVRGYTF
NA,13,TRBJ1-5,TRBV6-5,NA,TGTGCCACTGTTCGAGGGAGCAATCAGCCCCAGCATTTT,CATVRGSNQPQHF
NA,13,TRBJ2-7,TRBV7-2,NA,TGTGCCAGCAGCTTAGGGGCCACCTACGAGCAGTACTTC,CASSLGATYEQYF
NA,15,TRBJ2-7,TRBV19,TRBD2,TGTGCCAGTATAAAGGACGGGGGGAAGTCCTACGAGCAGTACTTC,CASIKDGGKSYEQYF
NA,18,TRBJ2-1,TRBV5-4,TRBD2,TGTGCCAGCAGGGTCGGGACTAGCGGGGGGAAAACCTACAATGAGCAGTTCTTC,CASRVGTSGGKTYNEQFF
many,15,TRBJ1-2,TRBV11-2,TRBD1,TGTGCCAGCAGCTACCGGGACAGAGGCCCATATGGCTACACCTTC,CASSYRDRGPYGYTF
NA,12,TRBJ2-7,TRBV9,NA,TGTGCCAGCAGCGTATCAGGGGCCGAGCAGTACTTC,CASSVSGAEQYF
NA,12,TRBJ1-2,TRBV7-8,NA,TGTGCCAGCAGGGGGGGGACGGAGGGCTACACCTTC,CASRGGTEGYTF
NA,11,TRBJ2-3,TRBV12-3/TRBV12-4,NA,TGTGCCAGCAGCCACACAGATACGCAGTATTTT,CASSHTDTQYF
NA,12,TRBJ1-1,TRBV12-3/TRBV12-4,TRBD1,TGTGCCAGCAGAACCGGACAGGGGGAAGCTTTCTTT,CASRTGQGEAFF
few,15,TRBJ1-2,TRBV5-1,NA,TGCGCCAGCAGGGCCGCGACTTCAGCTAACTATGGCTACACCTTC,CASRAATSANYGYTF
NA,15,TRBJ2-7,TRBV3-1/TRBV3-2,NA,TGTGCCAGCAGCCAAGATTTGGCGGAGTATTACGAGCAGTACTTC,CASSQDLAEYYEQYF
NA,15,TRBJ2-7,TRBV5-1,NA,TGCGCCAGCAGGTCTGCGGTGGAAAGCTCCTACGAGCAGTACTTC,CASRSAVESSYEQYF
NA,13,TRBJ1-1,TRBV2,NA,TGTGCCAGCAGGGTGGGTACGGGCACTGAAGCTTTCTTT,CASRVGTGTEAFF
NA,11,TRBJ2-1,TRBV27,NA,TGTGCCTCACTACTGGCGGGTGAGCAGTTCTTC,CASLLAGEQFF
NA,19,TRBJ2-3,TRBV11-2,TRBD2,TGTGCCAGCAGCGTGCCCTTCAAGCGGGGGGGCCCGGGTCAAGATACGCAGTATTTT,CASSVPFKRGGPGQDTQYF
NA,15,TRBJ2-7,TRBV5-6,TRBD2,TGTGCCAGCAGCTTGGCACTAGCGGGAGCCTACGAGCAGTACTTC,CASSLALAGAYEQYF
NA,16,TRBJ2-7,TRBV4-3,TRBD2,TGCGCCAGCAGCCAAGATCTTAGACTAGCGGGGTTCGAGCAGTACTTC,CASSQDLRLAGFEQYF
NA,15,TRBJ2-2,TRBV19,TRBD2,TGTGCCAGTAGATCGGGACTAGCGGCCACCGGGGAGCTGTTTTTT,CASRSGLAATGELFF
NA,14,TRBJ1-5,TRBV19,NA,TGTGCCAGTAGTATTGGGACACCCAATCAGCCCCAGCATTTT,CASSIGTPNQPQHF
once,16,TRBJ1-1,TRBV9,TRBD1,TGTGCCAGCAGCGCCGACCCCGGGACAGAGAACACTGAAGCTTTCTTT,CASSADPGTENTEAFF
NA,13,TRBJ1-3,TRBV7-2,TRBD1,TGTGCCAGCAGCCCACAGGGGGGAAACACCATATATTTT,CASSPQGGNTIYF
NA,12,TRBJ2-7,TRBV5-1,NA,TGCGCCAGCAGCTTGGCCAAGGGGGAGCAGTACTTC,CASSLAKGEQYF
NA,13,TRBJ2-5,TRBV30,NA,TGTGCCTGGAGTTCACAGGGTGGGGAGACCCAGTACTTC,CAWSSQGGETQYF
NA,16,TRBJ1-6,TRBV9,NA,TGTGCCAGCAGCGTAGGACAGACCTCCTATAATTCACCCCTCCACTTT,CASSVGQTSYNSPLHF
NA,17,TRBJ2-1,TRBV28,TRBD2,TGTGCCAGCACCAAGGGTAGCGGGGCCCTACACCTTAATGAGCAGTTCTTC,CASTKGSGALHLNEQFF
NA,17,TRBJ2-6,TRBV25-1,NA,TGTGCCAGCAGTCGGCCAGGGCTTAGCTCTGGGGCCAACGTCCTGACTTTC,CASSRPGLSSGANVLTF
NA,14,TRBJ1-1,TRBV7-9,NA,TGTGCCAGCAGCTTAAGGAGCATGAACACTGAAGCTTTCTTT,CASSLRSMNTEAFF
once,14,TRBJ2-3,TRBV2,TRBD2,TGTGCCAGCAATCTAGCGGGGGGCCCGGATACGCAGTATTTT,CASNLAGGPDTQYF
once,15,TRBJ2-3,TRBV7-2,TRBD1,TGTGCCAGCAGCTTCGACAGGGCGGTTACAGATACGCAGTATTTT,CASSFDRAVTDTQYF
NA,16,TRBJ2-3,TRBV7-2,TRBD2,TGTGCCAGCAGCTTATTTGCGGGGGGGAGCACAGATACGCAGTATTTT,CASSLFAGGSTDTQYF
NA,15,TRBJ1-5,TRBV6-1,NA,TGTGCCAGCAGTGAAGGGGCAGGGCATAGTCAGCCCCAGCATTTT,CASSEGAGHSQPQHF
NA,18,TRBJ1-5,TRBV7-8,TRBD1,TGTGCCAGCAGCTTAGAGGACAGGGGGCGGCGAGGCAATCAGCCCCAGCATTTT,CASSLEDRGRRGNQPQHF
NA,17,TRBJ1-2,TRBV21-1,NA,TGTGCCAGCAGCAAAGTCGGGGGGGACTGCAGGAACTATGGCTACACCTTC,CASSKVGGDCRNYGYTF
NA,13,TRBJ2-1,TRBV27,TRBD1,TGTGCCAGCAGGAGGGACAGCCACAATGAGCAGTTCTTC,CASRRDSHNEQFF
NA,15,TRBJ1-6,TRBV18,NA,TGTGCCAGCTCACCCGGCCCAAGGGGTGGTTCACCCCTCCACTTT,CASSPGPRGGSPLHF
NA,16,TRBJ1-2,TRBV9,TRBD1,TGTGCCAGCAGCGTAACCGTCGGACAGGCTGACTATGGCTACACCTTC,CASSVTVGQADYGYTF
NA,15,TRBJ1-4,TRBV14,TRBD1,TGTGCCAGCAGCCAAGCGGGACAGGGAGAAGAAAAACTGTTTTTT,CASSQAGQGEEKLFF